These 23 T cell receptor beta chains share one sample of origin, sequenced in a study of a mutant IDH1 vaccine in newly diagnosed glioma (dated by TCRdb to the early 2020s). Library creation used the immunoSEQ multiplex PCR assay. TCRdb stores this immuneACCESS table with in-frame sequences only. Part of the clones is absent; in the studies checked, under half of the shortfall reflects unresolved V genes, and no reason is known for the rest. This sample is represented by tens of thousands of clones; 83% of them were singletons. Roughly 3.2% of the sample is in the top ten clones. These TCRs' antigens remain unknown. In the paper's terms, the time point label means: week 47, end of study. A 20-mer mutant IDH1 peptide at 300 micrograms in Montanide made up each vaccine dose, which was injected subcutaneously together with topical imiquimod. The sample here was PBMCs, taken from a glioma patient whose treatment included an IDH1 peptide vaccine. All receptors come from a woman in her forties or fifties with glioma.

The chain joins TRBV6-5 to TRBJ1-2, with 9 bases identical to TRBD1. Germline assignment: CDR1 MNHEY and CDR2 SVGAGI. This CDR3 comprises 13 residues. V dropped 4 bases and J dropped 8; count of bases not matched to a gene: 5. The CDR3 sequence: CASSWGTGRGYTF. DNA for the CDR3: TGTGCCAGCAGTTGGGGGACAGGGAGAGGCTACACCTTC.

This chain joins TRBV7-2 and TRBJ2-7; 8 nucleotides line up with TRBD2. The CDR3 extends over 13 amino acids. Germline V gene lookup returns CDR1 SGHTA and CDR2 FQGNSA. Trimming cost V 5 bases and J 5 bases; bases outside gene matches: 5. The DNA of the CDR3 is TGTGCCAGCAGCACGCGGGGGGTGGACGAGCAGTACTTC. Protein sequence: CASSTRGVDEQYF. Full variable domain (outside the CDR3, taken from reference TRBV7-2 and TRBJ2-7): GAGVSQSPSNKVTEKGKDVELRCDPISGHTALYWYRQSLGQGLEFLIYFQGNSAPDKSGLPSDRFSAERTGGSVSTLTIQRTQQEDSAVYLCASSTRGVDEQYFGPGTRLTVT.

The V gene is TRBV28, the J gene TRBJ2-7; D possibly uses TRBD1 or TRBD2 (6 bases each). The germline gives CDR1 MDHEN, CDR2 SYDVKM. Trimming took 7 bases from V and 0 from J, leaving 19 bases between them. This CDR3 contains 16 residues. In nucleotides, the CDR3 is TGTGCCAGCATCTCTCGGGGGCAGACTAGCTCCTACGAGCAGTACTTC. Its protein is CASISRGQTSSYEQYF.

This sequence joins TRBV6-6 and TRBJ2-7; TRBD1 is a possible D gene (5 bases). V was clipped by 5 bases and J by 6 bases, with 8 bases between them. There are 11 residues in the CDR3. CDR1 MNHNY and CDR2 SVGAGI come from the germline V gene (reference sequence). The CDR3 loop reads CASSMGREQYF. DNA of the CDR3: TGTGCCAGCAGTATGGGGCGCGAGCAGTACTTC.

The J gene is TRBJ2-5, the V gene TRBV7-2; 9 bases line up with TRBD1. Germline CDR1 SGHTA, CDR2 FQGNSA. J lost 4 bases, V lost 4 bases, and 4 bases had no gene match. CDR3 length: 14 amino acids. The chain's CDR3 is CASSSGTGRETQYF. The CDR3 bases are TGTGCCAGCAGCTCCGGGACAGGGAGAGAGACCCAGTACTTC. The whole variable domain, remainder taken from reference TRBV7-2 and TRBJ2-5, is GAGVSQSPSNKVTEKGKDVELRCDPISGHTALYWYRQSLGQGLEFLIYFQGNSAPDKSGLPSDRFSAERTGGSVSTLTIQRTQQEDSAVYLCASSSGTGRETQYFGPGTRLLVL.

This clone was recorded a few times. This chain joins TRBV4-3 and TRBJ1-1; D unresolved. The ends were cut back, 0 bases at V and 5 bases at J, with 10 bases in the middle. The CDR3 extends over 14 amino acids. The germline V gene has CDR1 LGHNA and CDR2 YSLEER. The CDR3 region is CASSQDSSGTEAFF. CDR3 bases: TGCGCCAGCAGCCAAGACAGCTCCGGGACTGAAGCTTTCTTT.

The chain has TRBV5-4 and TRBJ1-1; D not resolved. The V gene lost 4 bases and the J gene lost 5 bases, with 12 bases spanning the gap. Germline CDR1 reads SGHNT; CDR2 reads YYREEE (reference sequence). This CDR3 spans 13 amino acids. The CDR3 protein is CASSVLGRTEAFF. The CDR3 nucleotides are TGTGCCAGCAGCGTTCTGGGGAGGACTGAAGCTTTCTTT. The whole variable domain, filled in from reference TRBV5-4 and TRBJ1-1, reads ETGVTQSPTHLIKTRGQQVTLRCSSQSGHNTVSWYQQALGQGPQFIFQYYREEENGRGNFPPRFSGLQFPNYSSELNVNALELDDSALYLCASSVLGRTEAFFGQGTRLTVV.

CDR3 protein: CASSLVGRGQDTQYF. The CDR3 DNA sequence: TGTGCCAGCAGCTTAGTAGGTCGCGGTCAGGATACGCAGTATTTT. This chain connects TRBV7-2 to TRBJ2-3; D unclear. The germline V gene has CDR1 SGHTA and CDR2 FQGNSA. CDR3 length: 15 residues. Trimming shortened V by 1 base and J by 6 bases, and 14 bases separated the two germline ends.

V usage is TRBV2 and J usage is TRBJ2-2; D is possibly TRBD2 (6 bases). CDR1 SNHLY and CDR2 FYNNEI come from the germline V gene. V was shortened by 7 bases and J by 0 bases, with 18 bases between the two germline ends. The CDR3 contains 17 residues. The DNA of the CDR3 is TGTGCCAGCACTCGGCGGATAGCGGAACCGAACACCGGGGAGCTGTTTTTT. Translated, it gives CASTRRIAEPNTGELFF.

This clone was seen only a few times. V and J are TRBV2 and TRBJ2-2; 7 bases fit TRBD1. There are 14 residues in the CDR3. Trimming took 10 bases from V and 5 from J; bases not matched to a gene: 10. Per germline, CDR1 SNHLY and CDR2 FYNNEI. DNA for the CDR3: TGTGCCACCACCGGGACAGATATGACCGGGGAGCTGTTTTTT. This gives the protein CATTGTDMTGELFF.

Only a few counts were recorded for this clone. This chain connects TRBV5-1 to TRBJ2-7; TRBD2 matches at 11 bases. Looked up from germline, CDR1 is SGHRS and CDR2 is YFSETQ. V was clipped by 4 bases and J by 7 bases; unmatched bases: 7. The CDR3 has 14 residues. CDR3 residues: CASSDGTSGLEQYF. The CDR3 bases are TGCGCCAGCAGCGACGGGACTAGCGGCCTGGAGCAGTACTTC.

This rearrangement joins TRBV29-1 to TRBJ2-1; D is uncertain. V shed 7 bases and J shed 8 bases, with 15 bases lying between them. The germline V gene encodes CDR1 SQVTM and CDR2 ANQGSEA. This CDR3 comprises 12 residues. The CDR3 loop reads CSALSNDYEQFF. The CDR3 DNA is TGCAGCGCCTTGTCCAATGACTATGAGCAGTTCTTC.

The chain combines TRBV27 with TRBJ1-6, with D tentatively TRBD1 (5 bases). The germline gives CDR1 MNHEY, CDR2 SMNVEV (reference sequence). The V and J ends lost 5 bases and 0 bases respectively, with 5 bases between them. The CDR3 runs to 14 residues. This CDR3 reads CASSDSSYNSPLHF. CDR3 coding DNA: TGTGCCAGCAGTGACAGCTCCTATAATTCACCCCTCCACTTT.

The chain uses TRBV4-1 and TRBJ2-5; 11 nucleotides align to TRBD2. The J segment lost 3 bases and the V segment lost 3 bases, leaving 15 bases of the junction unmatched. Per the germline V gene, CDR1 is MGHRA and CDR2 is YSYEKL. The CDR3 sequence is 19 residues long. DNA for the CDR3: TGCGCCAGCAGCCAGGGGTTTAAACTAGCGGGGGCCGAAAAAGAGACCCAGTACTTC. As protein: CASSQGFKLAGAEKETQYF.

This clone is a singleton in its sample. The CDR3 DNA reads TGTGCCAGCTCACCCCTGAGACAGGGCGGGAACACTGAAGCTTTCTTT. Encoded protein: CASSPLRQGGNTEAFF. This chain uses TRBV18 with TRBJ1-1, with 7 bases aligning to TRBD1. The junction had 8 bases not matched to a gene; V was cut back by 3 bases and J by 1 base. The germline V gene encodes CDR1 KGHSH and CDR2 LQKENI. The CDR3 covers 16 residues.

V is TRBV5-1 and J is TRBJ1-6; 8 nucleotides match TRBD1. The CDR3 consists of 15 residues. Germline CDR1 reads SGHRS; CDR2 reads YFSETQ. V trimming: 6 bases; J trimming: 9 bases; junction bases outside the gene matches: 11. The CDR3 region is CASTETGGVGSPLHF. In nucleotides, the CDR3 is TGCGCCAGCACCGAAACAGGGGGAGTGGGTTCACCCCTCCACTTT.

This rearrangement joins TRBV7-9 to TRBJ1-3, with 10 positions matching TRBD1. Germline V gene sequence: CDR1 SEHNR, CDR2 FQNEAQ (reference sequence). This CDR3 comprises 19 residues. After removal of 3 bases from V and 0 bases from J, the junction contained 11 bases not matched to a gene. The CDR3 coding sequence is TGTGCCAGCAGCTTGGCCGCCGGGACAGGGGCTCACTCTGGAAACACCATATATTTT. It codes for CASSLAAGTGAHSGNTIYF. The variable domain in full, with the rest retrieved from reference TRBV7-9 and TRBJ1-3, is DTGVSQNPRHKITKRGQNVTFRCDPISEHNRLYWYRQTLGQGPEFLTYFQNEAQLEKSRLLSDRFSAERPKGSFSTLEIQRTEQGDSAMYLCASSLAAGTGAHSGNTIYFGEGSWLTVV.

The genes are TRBV5-4 and TRBJ1-2; D remains unclear. This CDR3 is built from 12 residues. V was pared by 3 bases and J by 4 bases, with 7 bases between. CDR1 is SGHNT and CDR2 is YYREEE in the germline V gene (reference sequence). CDR3 residues: CASSSDFYGYTF. The CDR3 nucleotides read TGTGCCAGCAGCTCGGATTTCTATGGCTACACCTTC. The full variable domain, its missing parts supplied by reference TRBV5-4 and TRBJ1-2, is ETGVTQSPTHLIKTRGQQVTLRCSSQSGHNTVSWYQQALGQGPQFIFQYYREEENGRGNFPPRFSGLQFPNYSSELNVNALELDDSALYLCASSSDFYGYTFGSGTRLTVV.

The chain links TRBV5-4 to TRBJ1-2; D is unresolved. The V gene's germline CDR1 is SGHNT and CDR2 YYREEE (reference sequence). The CDR3 runs to 15 residues. Trimming shortened V by 2 bases and J by 10 bases, and 21 bases separated the two germline ends. The CDR3 sequence: CASSFLSSRSSAYTF. CDR3 DNA sequence: TGTGCCAGCAGCTTTTTAAGTAGCAGGAGTTCGGCCTACACCTTC.

This chain connects TRBV27 to TRBJ1-1; D perhaps matches TRBD1 (6 bases). Germline V lookup: CDR1 MNHEY, CDR2 SMNVEV (reference sequence). The CDR3 runs to 15 residues. Deletions cut 2 bases from V and 1 base from J, with 11 bases between. This CDR3 reads CASSLGGGPNTEAFF. The CDR3 DNA sequence: TGTGCCAGCAGTTTAGGTGGGGGCCCGAACACTGAAGCTTTCTTT.

The V gene is TRBV6-5, the J gene TRBJ2-3; tentative D call: TRBD1 (6 bases). The germline gives CDR1 MNHEY, CDR2 SVGAGI. V dropped 10 bases and J dropped 0 bases, with 11 bases sitting between them. CDR3 length: 13 amino acids. The CDR3 DNA follows: TGTGCCATCGCGGACAGTAGCACAGATACGCAGTATTTT. This sequence encodes CAIADSSTDTQYF.

This sequence joins TRBV5-1 and TRBJ1-1; TRBD1 might be the D (5 bases). V was shortened by 5 bases and J by 1 base, with 12 bases between the two germline ends. Germline V gene sequence: CDR1 SGHRS, CDR2 YFSETQ. There are 14 residues in the CDR3. The CDR3 DNA sequence: TGCGCCAGCAGGGGGCTTACAGGGAACACTGAAGCTTTCTTT. This translates into CASRGLTGNTEAFF.

The rearrangement uses TRBV5-1 and TRBJ1-1; no clear D gene. CDR1 is SGHRS and CDR2 is YFSETQ in the germline V gene. The CDR3 totals 13 residues. The V end was cut by 0 bases, the J end by 1 base, with 4 bases between. CDR3 in amino acids: CASSLAGNTEAFF. The CDR3 DNA follows: TGCGCCAGCAGCTTGGCTGGGAACACTGAAGCTTTCTTT.